This TCR beta chain comes out of a study of blood T cell repertoires in COVID-19. The overall study: Sites across the United States, Italy and Spain contributed samples from acute and convalescent COVID-19. Sources were T cells, B-cell-depleted T cells, or PBMCs; the material itself was cDNA or gDNA.

Authors' analysis steps: Amplification of reference gene primers was used by the study to estimate nucleated cell counts. Produced via immunoSEQ multiplex PCR; TCRdb's table is partial and in-frame only. V, J and clone size are those of that table, while D and trimming were read from the DNA. This table has some 250,000 clones, approximately 90% appearing once. Trimming cost V 0 bases and J 3 bases, with 15 bases left between them. CDR3 length equals 17 residues. From germline, CDR1 is SGHAT and CDR2 FQNNGV. V usage is TRBV11-2 and J usage is TRBJ2-1; tentative D call: TRBD2 (6 bases). The sequenced material came from peripheral blood. The sequence derives from a woman between 40 and 50 years old who had recovered from COVID-19. The CDR3 region is CASSLDSGEWGYNEQFF. CDR3 in DNA: TGTGCCAGCAGCTTAGATTCGGGGGAGTGGGGCTACAATGAGCAGTTCTTC.